This T cell receptor (beta chain) appears in the sequencing data of a study of blood T cells in healthy people across ages. Study-level findings and limits: Naive T cell percentage strongly correlated with TCR beta diversity.

Through a sample-barcoded 5' primer and a J-beta primer mix, a second PCR was run for roughly 7 to 12 cycles. TCRdb re-analysed the 5' RACE reads in MiXCR, keeping a single row per CDR3 protein. The data contain more than 1.4 million distinct CDR3 sequences, about 43% of them singletons. Notes on this clonotype: Its cognate antigen is unknown.

After removal of 4 bases from V and 7 bases from J, the junction contained 4 bases not matched to a gene. The CDR3 length is 14 residues. Germline lookup yields CDR1 SGHTA and CDR2 FQGNSA. Each donor had about 9.6 milliliters of peripheral blood drawn. This TCR was recovered from a woman between 18 and 30 years old in good health. This chain uses TRBV7-2 with TRBJ1-4; TRBD1 matches at 9 bases. Sequenced input: blood. The chain's CDR3 is CASSWDRVGEKLFF. The CDR3 DNA sequence: TGTGCCAGCAGCTGGGACAGGGTCGGTGAAAAACTGTTTTTT.